Given below is one T cell receptor (beta chain) in context. The antigen is not known. Libraries of TCR beta came from iRepertoire HTBI primers plus Arm-PCR of CDR3 regions. In TCRdb, the multiplex PCR reads were re-called with MiXCR into one record per CDR3 protein. The table lists around 480,000 distinct CDR3 sequences, about 17% of them singletons. The sample comes from a study of regulatory T cells in long-lasting Graves disease. Study details: Newly diagnosed Graves' patients had under 3 months of antithyroid drugs.

Germline V gene lookup returns CDR1 LGHNA and CDR2 YNFKEQ. V lost 2 bases, J lost 6 bases, and 9 bases lay in between. The CDR3 has 13 amino acids. Broader study findings: Persistent patients shared 2,741 public clonotypes among themselves. Newly diagnosed patients shared fewer, at about 890.

The time point: newly diagnosed GD, antithyroid drugs for less than 3 months. There was RNA extracted from PBMCs, and the TCR library was made from it. From each patient, roughly 9 milliliters of peripheral blood was drawn and collected into an EDTA anticoagulant tube. This sample also appeared in a second study, on T cells in Graves' hyperthyroidism and ophthalmopathy.

Sequenced here: peripheral blood mononuclear cells (PBMCs), sampled at new diagnosis, from a patient treated with antithyroid drugs. The V call is TRBV4-2, the J call TRBJ2-3; the D gene is possibly TRBD2 (6 bases). The receptor was isolated from a middle-aged man with Graves disease. CDR3 sequence reads: CASSQRRADTQYF. The CDR3 DNA follows: TGTGCCAGCAGCCAAAGGAGGGCCGATACGCAGTATTTT.